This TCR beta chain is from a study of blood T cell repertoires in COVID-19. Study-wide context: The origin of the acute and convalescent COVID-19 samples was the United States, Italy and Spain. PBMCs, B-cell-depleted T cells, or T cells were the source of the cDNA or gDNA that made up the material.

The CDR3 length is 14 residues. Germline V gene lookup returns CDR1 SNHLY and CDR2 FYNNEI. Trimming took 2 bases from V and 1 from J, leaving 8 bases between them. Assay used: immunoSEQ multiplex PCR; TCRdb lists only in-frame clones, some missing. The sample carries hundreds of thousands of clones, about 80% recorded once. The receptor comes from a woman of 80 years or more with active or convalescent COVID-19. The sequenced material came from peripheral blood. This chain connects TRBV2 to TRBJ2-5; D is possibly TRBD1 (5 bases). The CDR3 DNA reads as TGTGCCAGCAGTGAAATAACAGGCCAAGAGACCCAGTACTTC. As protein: CASSEITGQETQYF.